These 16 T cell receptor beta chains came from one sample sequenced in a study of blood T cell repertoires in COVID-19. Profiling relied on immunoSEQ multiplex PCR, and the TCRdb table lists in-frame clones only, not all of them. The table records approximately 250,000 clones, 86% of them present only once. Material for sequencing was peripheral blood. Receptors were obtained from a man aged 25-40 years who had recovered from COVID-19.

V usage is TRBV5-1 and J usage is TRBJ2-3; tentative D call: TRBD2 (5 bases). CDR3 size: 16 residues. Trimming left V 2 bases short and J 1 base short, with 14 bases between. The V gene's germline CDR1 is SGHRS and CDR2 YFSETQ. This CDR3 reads CASSFGATGGTDTQYF. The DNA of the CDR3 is TGCGCCAGCAGCTTTGGAGCGACCGGGGGCACAGATACGCAGTATTTT.

The CDR3 region is CATSDSGQGVQPQHF. The CDR3 nucleotides read TGTGCCACCAGTGATTCCGGACAGGGGGTTCAGCCCCAGCATTTT. The chain has TRBV24-1 and TRBJ1-5, with 10 bases aligning to TRBD1. The CDR3 extends over 15 amino acids. Germline V gene data show CDR1 as KGHDR and CDR2 as SFDVKD. Unmatched junction bases numbered 3, after V lost 2 bases and J lost 6 bases.

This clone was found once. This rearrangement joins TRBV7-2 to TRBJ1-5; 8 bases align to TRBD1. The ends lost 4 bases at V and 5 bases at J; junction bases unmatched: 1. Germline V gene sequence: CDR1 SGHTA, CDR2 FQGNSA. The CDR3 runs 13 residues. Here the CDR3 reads CASSYRGDQPQHF. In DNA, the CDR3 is TGTGCCAGCAGCTACAGGGGGGATCAGCCCCAGCATTTT.

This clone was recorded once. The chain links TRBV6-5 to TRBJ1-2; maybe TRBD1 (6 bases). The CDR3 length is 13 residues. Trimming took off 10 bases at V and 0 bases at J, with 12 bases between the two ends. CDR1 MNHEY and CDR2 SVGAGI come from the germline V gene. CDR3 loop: CATQGQTNYGYTF. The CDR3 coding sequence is TGTGCCACCCAGGGGCAGACTAACTATGGCTACACCTTC.

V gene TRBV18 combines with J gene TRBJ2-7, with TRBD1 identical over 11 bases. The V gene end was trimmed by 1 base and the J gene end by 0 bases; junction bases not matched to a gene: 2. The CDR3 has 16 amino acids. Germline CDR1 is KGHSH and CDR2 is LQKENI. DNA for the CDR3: TGTGCCAGCTCACCACGGACAGGGGGCGGCTCCTACGAGCAGTACTTC. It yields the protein CASSPRTGGGSYEQYF.

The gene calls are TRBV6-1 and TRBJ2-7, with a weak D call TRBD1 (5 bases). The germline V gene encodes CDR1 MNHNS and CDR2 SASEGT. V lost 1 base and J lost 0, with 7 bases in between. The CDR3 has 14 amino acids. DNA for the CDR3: TGTGCCAGCAGTGAAGGGACATACTCCTACGAGCAGTACTTC. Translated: CASSEGTYSYEQYF.

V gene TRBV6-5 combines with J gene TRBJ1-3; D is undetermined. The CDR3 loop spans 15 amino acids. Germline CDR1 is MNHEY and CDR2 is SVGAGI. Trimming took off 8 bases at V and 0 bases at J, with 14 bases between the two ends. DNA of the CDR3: TGTGCCAGCGGAGCCGGGAGGAGCTCTGGAAACACCATATATTTT. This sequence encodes CASGAGRSSGNTIYF.

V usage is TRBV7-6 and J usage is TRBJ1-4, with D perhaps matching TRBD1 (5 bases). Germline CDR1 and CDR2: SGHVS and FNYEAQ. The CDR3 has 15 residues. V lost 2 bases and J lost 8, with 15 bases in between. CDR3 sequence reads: CASSLTQGSREKLFF. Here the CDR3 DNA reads TGTGCCAGCAGCTTAACCCAGGGAAGTCGAGAAAAACTGTTTTTT.

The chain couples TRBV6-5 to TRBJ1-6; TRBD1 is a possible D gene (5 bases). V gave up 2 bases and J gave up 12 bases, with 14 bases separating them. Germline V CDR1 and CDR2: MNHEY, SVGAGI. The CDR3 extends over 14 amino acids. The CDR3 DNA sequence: TGTGCCAGCAGTTACGGGGCCCAAACCGGACCCCTCCACTTT. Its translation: CASSYGAQTGPLHF.

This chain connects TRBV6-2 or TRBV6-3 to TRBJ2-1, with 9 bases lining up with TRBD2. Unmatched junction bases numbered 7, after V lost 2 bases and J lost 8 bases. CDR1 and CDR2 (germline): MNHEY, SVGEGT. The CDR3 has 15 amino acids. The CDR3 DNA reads TGTGCCAGCAGTTACAACCAGCGGGGGGTTGATGAGCAGTTCTTC. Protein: CASSYNQRGVDEQFF.

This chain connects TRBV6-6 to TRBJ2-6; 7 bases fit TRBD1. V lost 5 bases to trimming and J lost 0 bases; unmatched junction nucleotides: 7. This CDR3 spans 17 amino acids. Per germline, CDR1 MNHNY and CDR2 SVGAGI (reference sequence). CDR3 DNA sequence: TGTGCCAGCAGTCCCACAGGGGCTCTCTCTGGGGCCAACGTCCTGACTTTC. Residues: CASSPTGALSGANVLTF.

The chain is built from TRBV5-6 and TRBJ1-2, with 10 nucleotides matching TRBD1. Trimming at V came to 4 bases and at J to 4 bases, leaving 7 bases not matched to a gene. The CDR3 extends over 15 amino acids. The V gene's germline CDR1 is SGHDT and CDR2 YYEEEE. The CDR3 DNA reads TGTGCCAGCAGCACATCCGGGACAGGGGTCTATGGCTACACCTTC. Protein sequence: CASSTSGTGVYGYTF.

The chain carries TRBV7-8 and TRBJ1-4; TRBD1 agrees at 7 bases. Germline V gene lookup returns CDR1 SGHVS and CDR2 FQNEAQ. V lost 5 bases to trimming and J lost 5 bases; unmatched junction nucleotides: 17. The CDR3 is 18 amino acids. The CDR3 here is CASSLYPIHRGANEKLFF. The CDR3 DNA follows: TGTGCCAGCAGCCTATATCCAATCCACAGGGGAGCGAATGAAAAACTGTTTTTT.

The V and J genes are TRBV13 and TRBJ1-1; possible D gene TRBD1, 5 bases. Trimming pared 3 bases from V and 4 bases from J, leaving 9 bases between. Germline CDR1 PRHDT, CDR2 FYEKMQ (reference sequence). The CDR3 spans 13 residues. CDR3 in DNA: TGTGCCAGCAGCTTCGGGGGGAGCACTGAAGCTTTCTTT. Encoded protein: CASSFGGSTEAFF.

CDR3 sequence (DNA): TGTGCCAGCAGCGCAGGGACAGCAAACTATGGCTACACCTTC. It is translated as CASSAGTANYGYTF. The chain joins TRBV5-4 to TRBJ1-2; TRBD1 matches 7 bases. The V segment lost 4 bases and the J segment 2 bases; nucleotides outside the gene matches: 5. The CDR3 is 14 residues long. Germline CDR1 reads SGHNT; CDR2 reads YYREEE (reference sequence).

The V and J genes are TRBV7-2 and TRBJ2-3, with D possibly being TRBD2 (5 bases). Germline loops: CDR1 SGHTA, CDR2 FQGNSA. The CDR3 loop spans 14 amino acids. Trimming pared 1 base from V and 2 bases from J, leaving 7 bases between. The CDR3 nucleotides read TGTGCCAGCAGCTTAGGGACTCCCACAGATACGCAGTATTTT. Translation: CASSLGTPTDTQYF.